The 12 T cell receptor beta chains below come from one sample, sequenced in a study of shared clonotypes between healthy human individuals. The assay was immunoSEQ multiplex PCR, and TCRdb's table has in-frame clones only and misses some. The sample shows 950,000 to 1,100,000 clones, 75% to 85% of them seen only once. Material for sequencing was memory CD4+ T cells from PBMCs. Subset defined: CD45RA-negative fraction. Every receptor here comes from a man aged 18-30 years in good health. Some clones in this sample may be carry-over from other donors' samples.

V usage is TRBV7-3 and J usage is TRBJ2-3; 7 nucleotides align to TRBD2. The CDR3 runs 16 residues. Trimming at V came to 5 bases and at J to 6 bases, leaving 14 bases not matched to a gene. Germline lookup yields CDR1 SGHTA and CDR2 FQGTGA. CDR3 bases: TGTGCCAGCAGCCCCACCAGCGGGGCGGAGGTTGATACGCAGTATTTT. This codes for CASSPTSGAEVDTQYF. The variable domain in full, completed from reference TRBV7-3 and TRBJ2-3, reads GAGVSQTPSNKVTEKGKYVELRCDPISGHTALYWYRQSLGQGPEFLIYFQGTGAADDSGLPNDRFFAVRPEGSVSTLKIQRTERGDSAVYLCASSPTSGAEVDTQYFGPGTRLTVL.

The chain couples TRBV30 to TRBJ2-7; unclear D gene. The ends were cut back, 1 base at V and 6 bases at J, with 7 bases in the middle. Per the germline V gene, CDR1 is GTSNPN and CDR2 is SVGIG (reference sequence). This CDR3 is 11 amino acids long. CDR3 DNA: TGTGCCTGGAGTGCATGGTCCGAGCAGTACTTC. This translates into CAWSAWSEQYF. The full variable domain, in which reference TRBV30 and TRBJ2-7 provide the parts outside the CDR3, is SQTIHQWPATLVQPVGSPLSLECTVEGTSNPNLYWYRQAAGRGLQLLFYSVGIGQISSEVPQNLSASRPQDRQFILSSKKLLLSDSGFYLCAWSAWSEQYFGPGTRLTVT.

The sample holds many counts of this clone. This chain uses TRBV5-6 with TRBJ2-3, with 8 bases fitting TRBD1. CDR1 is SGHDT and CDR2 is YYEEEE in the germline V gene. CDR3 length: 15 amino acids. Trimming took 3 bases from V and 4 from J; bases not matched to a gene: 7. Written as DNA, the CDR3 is TGTGCCAGCAGCTCCCGGGACAGGCCTCCAGATACGCAGTATTTT. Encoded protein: CASSSRDRPPDTQYF.

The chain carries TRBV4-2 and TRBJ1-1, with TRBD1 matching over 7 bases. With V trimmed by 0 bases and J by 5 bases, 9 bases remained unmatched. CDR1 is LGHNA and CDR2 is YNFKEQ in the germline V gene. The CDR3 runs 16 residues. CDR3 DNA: TGTGCCAGCAGCCAAGATCCGACAGGGCCAGGGACTGAAGCTTTCTTT. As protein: CASSQDPTGPGTEAFF.

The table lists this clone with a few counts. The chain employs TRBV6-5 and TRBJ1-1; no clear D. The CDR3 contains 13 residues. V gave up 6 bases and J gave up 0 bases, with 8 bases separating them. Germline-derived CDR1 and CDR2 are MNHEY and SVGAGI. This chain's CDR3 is CASRTPMNTEAFF. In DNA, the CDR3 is TGTGCCAGCAGAACACCAATGAACACTGAAGCTTTCTTT.

DNA of the CDR3: TGCGCCAGCAGCCAAGATCCGGCAGGTGAGCAGTTCTTC. This sequence encodes CASSQDPAGEQFF. The J gene is TRBJ2-1, the V gene TRBV4-1; no firm D call. Germline CDR1 is MGHRA and CDR2 is YSYEKL. The CDR3 is 13 residues long. The V gene lost 0 bases and the J gene lost 9 bases, with 9 bases spanning the gap.

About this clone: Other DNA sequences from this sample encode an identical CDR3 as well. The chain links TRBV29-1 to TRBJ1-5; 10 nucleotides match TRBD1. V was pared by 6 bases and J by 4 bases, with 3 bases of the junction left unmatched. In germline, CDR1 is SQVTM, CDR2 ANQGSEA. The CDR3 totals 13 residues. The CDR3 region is CSVGTGDNQPQHF. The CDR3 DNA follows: TGCAGCGTCGGGACAGGGGATAATCAGCCCCAGCATTTT.

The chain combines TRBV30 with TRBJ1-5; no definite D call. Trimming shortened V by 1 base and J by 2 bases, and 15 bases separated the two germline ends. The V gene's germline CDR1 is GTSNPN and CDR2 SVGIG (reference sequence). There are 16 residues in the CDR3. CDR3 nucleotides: TGTGCCTGGAGTGACGGACGGTCGACTGGCAATCAGCCCCAGCATTTT. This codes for CAWSDGRSTGNQPQHF.

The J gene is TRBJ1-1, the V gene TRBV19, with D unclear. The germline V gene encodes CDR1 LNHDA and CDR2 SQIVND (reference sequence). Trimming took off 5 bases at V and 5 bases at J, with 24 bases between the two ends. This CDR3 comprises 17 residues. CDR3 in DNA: TGTGCCAGTAGTCAACCGCCGGGGAGGCATCCCCGGACTGAAGCTTTCTTT. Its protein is CASSQPPGRHPRTEAFF.

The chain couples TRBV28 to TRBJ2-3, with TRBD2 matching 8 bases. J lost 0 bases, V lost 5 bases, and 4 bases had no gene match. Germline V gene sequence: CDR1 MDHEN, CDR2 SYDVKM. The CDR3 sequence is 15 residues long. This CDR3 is CASSPPSGSTDTQYF. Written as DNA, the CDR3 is TGTGCCAGCAGTCCTCCTAGCGGGAGCACAGATACGCAGTATTTT.

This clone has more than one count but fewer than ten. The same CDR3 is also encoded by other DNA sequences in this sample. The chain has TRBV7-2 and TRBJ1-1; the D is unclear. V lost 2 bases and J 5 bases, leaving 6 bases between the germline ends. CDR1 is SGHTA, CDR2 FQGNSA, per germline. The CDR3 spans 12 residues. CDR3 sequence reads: CASSLRVTEAFF. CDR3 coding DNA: TGTGCCAGCAGCTTACGGGTTACTGAAGCTTTCTTT.

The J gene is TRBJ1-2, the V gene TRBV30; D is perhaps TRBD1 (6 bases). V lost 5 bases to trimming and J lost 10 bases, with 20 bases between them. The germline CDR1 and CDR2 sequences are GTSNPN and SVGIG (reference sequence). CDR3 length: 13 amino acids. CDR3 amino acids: CAWSRGPGSDYTF. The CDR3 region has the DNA TGTGCCTGGTCTCGGGGGCCCGGATCAGACTACACCTTC.